This T cell receptor beta chain was observed in a study of CD8+ T cells in alopecia areata. Study-level findings and limits: Compared with normal scalp, lesional scalp had higher clonality and more expanded CD8+ clones.

Concerning this clone itself: Its antigen is undetermined.

Treatment described: oral pan-JAK inhibitor, 5-10 mg twice daily. After isolation, RNA underwent reverse transcription to generate cDNA as the sequencing template. TCRdb's copy holds only in-frame clones and misses some; the assay was immunoSEQ multiplex PCR. This sample carries over 150,000 clones, less than 70% of them seen once, and the ten largest clones take about a tenth. The germline CDR1 and CDR2 sequences are LGHNA and YSLEER. CDR3 length: 13 amino acids. Deletions cut 5 bases from V and 0 bases from J, with 7 bases between. This sequence joins TRBV4-3 and TRBJ1-1, with D uncertain. The TCR sequence derives from a human donor with alopecia areata. The sequenced sample was CD8+ T cells sorted from blood, obtained at week 24, from a patient treated with tofacitinib. The CDR3 DNA follows: TGCGCCAGCAGCGAGGGTATGAACACTGAAGCTTTCTTT. Residues: CASSEGMNTEAFF.